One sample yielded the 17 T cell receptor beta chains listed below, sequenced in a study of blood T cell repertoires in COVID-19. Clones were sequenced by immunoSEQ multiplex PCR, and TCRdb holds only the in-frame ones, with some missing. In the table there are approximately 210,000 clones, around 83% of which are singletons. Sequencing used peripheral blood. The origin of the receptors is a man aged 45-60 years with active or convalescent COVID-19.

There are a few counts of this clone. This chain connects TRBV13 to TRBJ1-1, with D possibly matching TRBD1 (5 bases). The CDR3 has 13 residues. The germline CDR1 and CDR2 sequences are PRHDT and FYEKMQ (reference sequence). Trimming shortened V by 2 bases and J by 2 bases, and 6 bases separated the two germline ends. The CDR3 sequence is CASSLQGNTEAFF. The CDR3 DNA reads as TGTGCCAGCAGCTTACAGGGCAACACTGAAGCTTTCTTT.

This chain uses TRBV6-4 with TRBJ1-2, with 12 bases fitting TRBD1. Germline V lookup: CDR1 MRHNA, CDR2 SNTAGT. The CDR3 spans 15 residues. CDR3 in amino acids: CAGPGQGALNYGYTF. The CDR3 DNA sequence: TGTGCTGGCCCGGGACAGGGGGCTTTAAACTATGGCTACACCTTC.

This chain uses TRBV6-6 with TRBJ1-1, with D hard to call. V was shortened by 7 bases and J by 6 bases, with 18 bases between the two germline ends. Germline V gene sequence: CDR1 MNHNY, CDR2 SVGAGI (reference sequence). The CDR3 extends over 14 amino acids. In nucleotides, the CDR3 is TGTGCCAGCATTCCTCCCCGGGATCGCCCTGAAGCTTTCTTT. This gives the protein CASIPPRDRPEAFF.

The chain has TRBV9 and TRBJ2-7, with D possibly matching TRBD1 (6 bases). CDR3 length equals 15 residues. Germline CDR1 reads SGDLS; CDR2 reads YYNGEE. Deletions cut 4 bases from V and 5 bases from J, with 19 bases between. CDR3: CASSLQGSPTNEQYF. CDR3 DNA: TGTGCCAGCAGCCTCCAGGGGAGCCCAACCAACGAGCAGTACTTC.

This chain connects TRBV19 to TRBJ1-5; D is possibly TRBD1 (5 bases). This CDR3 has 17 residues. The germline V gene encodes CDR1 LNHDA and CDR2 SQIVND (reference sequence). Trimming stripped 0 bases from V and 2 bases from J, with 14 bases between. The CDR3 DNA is TGTGCCAGTAGTATAGATCTCGGGGGTATAGGCAATCAGCCCCAGCATTTT. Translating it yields CASSIDLGGIGNQPQHF. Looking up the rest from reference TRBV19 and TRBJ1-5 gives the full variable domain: DGGITQSPKYLFRKEGQNVTLSCEQNLNHDAMYWYRQDPGQGLRLIYYSQIVNDFQKGDIAEGYSVSREKKESFPLTVTSAQKNPTAFYLCASSIDLGGIGNQPQHFGDGTRLSIL.

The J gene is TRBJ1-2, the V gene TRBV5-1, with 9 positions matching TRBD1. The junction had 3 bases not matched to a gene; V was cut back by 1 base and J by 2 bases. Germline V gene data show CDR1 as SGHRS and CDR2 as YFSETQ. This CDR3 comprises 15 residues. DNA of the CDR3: TGCGCCAGCAGCTTGTGGGACAGGGAAAACTATGGCTACACCTTC. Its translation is CASSLWDRENYGYTF.

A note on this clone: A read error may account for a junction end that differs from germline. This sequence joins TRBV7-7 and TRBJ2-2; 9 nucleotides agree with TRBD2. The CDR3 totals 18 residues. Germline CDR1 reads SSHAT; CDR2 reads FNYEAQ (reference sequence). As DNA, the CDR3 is TGTGCTAGCAGCTCCCGGGCCCCAGCGGGAGGATTCACCGGGGAGCTGTTTTTT. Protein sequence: CASSSRAPAGGFTGELFF.

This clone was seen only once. CDR3 amino acids: CAWSDWRAGDSTDTQYF. The CDR3, as DNA: TGTGCCTGGAGTGACTGGAGAGCCGGAGATAGCACAGATACGCAGTATTTT. The V gene is TRBV30, the J gene TRBJ2-3; D is unclear. This CDR3 spans 17 amino acids. Trimming took 1 base from V and 0 from J, leaving 17 bases between them. The germline V gene encodes CDR1 GTSNPN and CDR2 SVGIG (reference sequence).

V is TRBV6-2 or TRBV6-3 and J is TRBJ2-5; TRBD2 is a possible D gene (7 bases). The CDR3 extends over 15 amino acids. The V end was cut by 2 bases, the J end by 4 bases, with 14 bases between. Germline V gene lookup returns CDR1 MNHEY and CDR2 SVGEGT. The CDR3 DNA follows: TGTGCCAGCAGTTACCCCCTCCGGGGGGCAGAGACCCAGTACTTC. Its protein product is CASSYPLRGAETQYF.

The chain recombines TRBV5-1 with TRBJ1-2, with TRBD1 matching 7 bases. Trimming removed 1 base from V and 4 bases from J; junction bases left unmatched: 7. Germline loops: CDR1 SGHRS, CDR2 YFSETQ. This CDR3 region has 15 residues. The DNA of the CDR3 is TGCGCCAGCAGCTTGTTGACAGGGAGAGCCTATGGCTACACCTTC. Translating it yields CASSLLTGRAYGYTF.

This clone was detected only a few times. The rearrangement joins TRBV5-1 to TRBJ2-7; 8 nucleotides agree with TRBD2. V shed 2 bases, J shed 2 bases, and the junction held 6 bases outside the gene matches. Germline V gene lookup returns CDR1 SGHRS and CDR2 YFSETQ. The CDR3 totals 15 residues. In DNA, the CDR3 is TGCGCCAGCAGCTTCCAACTAGCGGAAACCTACGAGCAGTACTTC. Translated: CASSFQLAETYEQYF.

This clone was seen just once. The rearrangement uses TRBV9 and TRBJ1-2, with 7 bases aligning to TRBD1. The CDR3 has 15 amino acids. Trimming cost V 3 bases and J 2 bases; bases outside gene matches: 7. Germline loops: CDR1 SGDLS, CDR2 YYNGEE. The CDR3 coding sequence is TGTGCCAGCAGCGGTCAGGGGGGCCCAAACTATGGCTACACCTTC. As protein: CASSGQGGPNYGYTF.

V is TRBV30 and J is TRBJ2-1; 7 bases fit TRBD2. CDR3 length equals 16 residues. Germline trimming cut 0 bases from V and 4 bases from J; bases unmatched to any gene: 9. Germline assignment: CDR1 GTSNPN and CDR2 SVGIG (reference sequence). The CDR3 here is CAWSVNGLGLYNEQFF. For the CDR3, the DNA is TGTGCCTGGAGTGTAAACGGACTAGGTTTGTACAATGAGCAGTTCTTC.

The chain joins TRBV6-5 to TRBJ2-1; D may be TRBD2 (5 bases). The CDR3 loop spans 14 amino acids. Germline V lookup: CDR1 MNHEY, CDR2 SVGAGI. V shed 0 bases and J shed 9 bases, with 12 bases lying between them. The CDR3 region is CASSYSGVPGEQFF. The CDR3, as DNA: TGTGCCAGCAGTTACTCGGGAGTTCCCGGTGAGCAGTTCTTC.

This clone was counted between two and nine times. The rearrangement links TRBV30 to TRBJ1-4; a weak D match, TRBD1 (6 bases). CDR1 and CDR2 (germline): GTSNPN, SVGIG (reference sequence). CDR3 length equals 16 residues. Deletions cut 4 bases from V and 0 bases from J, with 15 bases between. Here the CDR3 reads CAWTGRGAATNEKLFF. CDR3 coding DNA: TGTGCCTGGACCGGCAGGGGAGCTGCAACTAATGAAAAACTGTTTTTT.

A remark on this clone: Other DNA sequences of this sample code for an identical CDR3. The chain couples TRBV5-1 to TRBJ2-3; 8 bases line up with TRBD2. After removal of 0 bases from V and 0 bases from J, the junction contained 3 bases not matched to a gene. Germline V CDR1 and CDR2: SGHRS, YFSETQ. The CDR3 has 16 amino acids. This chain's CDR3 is CASSLGASGSTDTQYF. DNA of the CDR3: TGCGCCAGCAGCTTGGGAGCTAGCGGGAGCACAGATACGCAGTATTTT.

CDR3 DNA: TGTGCCAGCAGCGTGATAGGGACTAGCGGGGGGACTGATACGCAGTATTTT. It encodes CASSVIGTSGGTDTQYF. This chain uses TRBV9 with TRBJ2-3, with 15 bases aligning to TRBD2. The CDR3 totals 17 residues. Germline CDR1 is SGDLS and CDR2 is YYNGEE. V dropped 2 bases and J dropped 6; count of bases not matched to a gene: 7.